The clone carrying this T cell receptor (beta chain) was detected only a few times. Its antigen is unknown. Sample time point: blood 2 weeks post-SBRT. Documented treatment: 15 Gy SBRT to primary tumor, nephrectomy 4 weeks later. The patient's renal cell carcinoma had clear cell pathology. V gave up 8 bases and J gave up 10 bases; unmatched junction bases: 13. Germline CDR1 is SNHLY and CDR2 is FYNNEI. This CDR3 region has 13 residues. The sample comes from a study of radiation and T cells in renal cell carcinoma. Study findings and constraints: In blood, top tumor clones expanded by 2 weeks, shrinking by 4.

TCRdb's table, derived via immunoSEQ multiplex PCR, lists solely in-frame clones and lacks some. The table shows roughly 150,000 clones, with about nine tenths occurring only once. The chain joins TRBV2 to TRBJ1-1, with 7 bases aligning to TRBD1. This clonotype was sampled from a woman aged 50 to 60 with renal cell carcinoma. The source was blood, collected from a patient whose treatment included radiotherapy and nephrectomy. CDR3 residues: CASVNQGERRAFF. Here the CDR3 DNA reads TGTGCCAGCGTGAACCAGGGGGAAAGAAGAGCTTTCTTT.